What follows are 14 T cell receptor beta chains derived from one specimen sequenced in a study of CXCR3-negative and CXCR3-positive naive CD8 T cells. These TCRs' antigens remain unknown. Preparation of TRB cDNA libraries relied on 5' RACE carrying UMI labels. TCRdb processed the 5' RACE reads again and assigns one entry to each CDR3 protein, with no DNA. This repertoire includes about 130,000 distinct CDR3 sequences. Overall study results and limits: CXCR3-positive naive cells had TRB CDR3s that were more hydrophobic than CXCR3-negative naive cells had.

Sequencing was carried out using naive CXCR3+ CD8+ T cells from blood. Subset here: CD45RO-CCR7+CD27+CD95- naive CD8+ T cells expressing CXCR3 (TNR3+). These receptors came from a human donor in good health. Some clones in this sample may be carry-over from other donors' samples.

The chain employs TRBV29-1 and TRBJ2-1; TCRdb lists TRBD1, though no DNA is available to test this call. Germline assignment: CDR1 SQVTM and CDR2 ANQGSEA. This CDR3 contains 13 residues. CDR3 region: CSVEYGTVDEQFF.

This chain links TRBV3-1 with TRBJ2-1; TCRdb's assignment of TRBD2 cannot be checked, as there is no DNA. The CDR3 loop spans 15 amino acids. Germline CDR1 is LGHDT and CDR2 is YNNKEL (reference sequence). The CDR3 is CASRGSGRFYNEQFF.

The chain employs TRBV20-1 and TRBJ2-1; TCRdb names TRBD2, which stays unverified in the absence of DNA. The CDR3 runs 17 residues. CDR1 DFQATT and CDR2 SNEGSKA come from the germline V gene (reference sequence). This CDR3 is CSARDPILLAGNNEQFF.

The gene calls are TRBV11-3 and TRBJ1-2. The CDR3 totals 13 residues. Germline V gene sequence: CDR1 SGHNT, CDR2 YENEEA. The chain's CDR3 is CASSLAPNYGYTF.

The chain recombines TRBV2 with TRBJ2-3; TCRdb designates TRBD2, a call that cannot be tested without DNA. The CDR3 is 18 residues long. CDR1 SNHLY and CDR2 FYNNEI come from the germline V gene. The CDR3 loop reads CASSENWASGIFTDTQYF.

The chain employs TRBV19 and TRBJ1-1. CDR1 and CDR2 (germline): LNHDA, SQIVND (reference sequence). CDR3 length: 14 amino acids. CDR3 protein: CASSYPSLGAEAFF.

The genes are TRBV3-1 and TRBJ2-5; the D call from TCRdb, TRBD2, cannot be confirmed without DNA. The CDR3 is 16 residues long. Germline lookup yields CDR1 LGHDT and CDR2 YNNKEL (reference sequence). CDR3 sequence reads: CASSQDLVGGGETQYF.

J is TRBJ2-7 and V is TRBV2; TCRdb outputs TRBD1, but without DNA this stays unchecked. The germline gives CDR1 SNHLY, CDR2 FYNNEI. The CDR3 runs 14 residues. Here the CDR3 reads CASSEPTGSGEQYF. Full variable domain (remainder filled in from reference TRBV2 and TRBJ2-7): EPEVTQTPSHQVTQMGQEVILRCVPISNHLYFYWYRQILGQKVEFLVSFYNNEISEKSEIFDDQFSVERPDGSNFTLKIRSTKLEDSAMYFCASSEPTGSGEQYFGPGTRLTVT.

The CDR3 region is CSVGTGGPREQFF. The chain employs TRBV29-1 and TRBJ2-1; absent DNA, TCRdb's TRBD1 call cannot be checked. In germline, CDR1 is SQVTM, CDR2 ANQGSEA. The CDR3 is 13 residues long.

The gene calls are TRBV10-3 and TRBJ2-3; TCRdb reports TRBD2, a call that lacks DNA to check it against. Germline CDR1 and CDR2: ENHRY and SYGVKD. The CDR3 loop spans 16 amino acids. CDR3 region: CAIRRTSGATEGTQYF.

The chain combines TRBV29-1 with TRBJ2-7; TCRdb lists TRBD1, though no DNA is available to test this call. Germline loops: CDR1 SQVTM, CDR2 ANQGSEA. The CDR3 has 13 residues. CDR3: CSVGQGISYEQYF.

This chain joins TRBV4-2 and TRBJ2-7; TCRdb selects TRBD1, and the lack of DNA leaves this call unchecked. This CDR3 contains 17 residues. Germline values: CDR1 LGHNA, CDR2 YNFKEQ. The CDR3 loop is CASSQEGGPGTSYEQYF.

This rearrangement joins TRBV4-3 to TRBJ2-3; TCRdb's D gene call, TRBD2, goes unchecked for lack of DNA. The CDR3 spans 16 residues. Germline V CDR1 and CDR2: LGHNA, YSLEER. The CDR3 spells CASSQVLAELTDTQYF.

The chain carries TRBV28 and TRBJ2-5; as DNA is missing, the TRBD2 call by TCRdb cannot be tested. This CDR3 contains 14 residues. Germline CDR1 is MDHEN and CDR2 is SYDVKM. This CDR3 is CASELAGGSETQYF.